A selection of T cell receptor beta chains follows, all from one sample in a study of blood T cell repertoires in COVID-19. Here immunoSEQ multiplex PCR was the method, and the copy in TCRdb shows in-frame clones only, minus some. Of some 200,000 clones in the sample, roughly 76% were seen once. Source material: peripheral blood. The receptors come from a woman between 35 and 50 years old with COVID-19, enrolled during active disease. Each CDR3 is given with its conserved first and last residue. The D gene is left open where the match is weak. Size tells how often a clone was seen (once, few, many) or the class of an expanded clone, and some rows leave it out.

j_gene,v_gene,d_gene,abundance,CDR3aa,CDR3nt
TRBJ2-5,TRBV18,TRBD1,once,CASSPDRERRETQYF,TGTGCCAGCTCACCAGACAGGGAGAGGCGAGAGACCCAGTACTTC
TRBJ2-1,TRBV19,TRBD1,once,CASSTYRTGDGNEQFF,TGTGCCAGTAGTACCTATCGGACAGGGGACGGCAATGAGCAGTTCTTC
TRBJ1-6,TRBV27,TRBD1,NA,CASSLTDRVVSPLHF,TGTGCCAGCAGTTTAACTGACAGGGTTGTTTCACCCCTCCACTTT
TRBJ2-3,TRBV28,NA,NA,CASSFSGSTDTQYF,TGTGCCAGCAGTTTTAGCGGTAGCACAGATACGCAGTATTTT
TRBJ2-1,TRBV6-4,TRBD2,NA,CASSAGTSDEQFF,TGTGCCAGCAGTGCCGGGACTAGCGATGAGCAGTTCTTC
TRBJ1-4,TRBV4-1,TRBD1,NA,CASSHGQDNEKLFF,TGCGCCAGCAGCCACGGACAGGATAATGAAAAACTGTTTTTT
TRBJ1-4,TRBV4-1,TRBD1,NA,CASSSGQVATNEKLFF,TGCGCCAGCAGTTCAGGACAGGTTGCAACTAATGAAAAACTGTTTTTT
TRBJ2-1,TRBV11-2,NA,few,CASSSNRISSYNEQFF,TGTGCCAGCAGCTCAAACAGGATAAGCTCCTACAATGAGCAGTTCTTC
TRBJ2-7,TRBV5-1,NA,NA,CASSPGVHEQYF,TGCGCCAGCAGCCCCGGGGTCCACGAGCAGTACTTC
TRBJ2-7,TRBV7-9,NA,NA,CASSSWTAHSYEQYF,TGTGCCAGCAGCTCGTGGACTGCCCACTCCTACGAGCAGTACTTC
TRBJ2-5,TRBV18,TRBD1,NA,CASSPGQVETQYF,TGTGCCAGCTCCCCGGGACAGGTTGAGACCCAGTACTTC
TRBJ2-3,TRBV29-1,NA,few,CSVEGLSKNRDTQYF,TGCAGCGTTGAAGGGCTTAGCAAAAATCGGGATACGCAGTATTTT
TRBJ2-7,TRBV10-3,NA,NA,CAISDPGHYSDEQYF,TGTGCCATCAGTGATCCGGGACACTACTCCGACGAGCAGTACTTC
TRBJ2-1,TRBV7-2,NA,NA,CASSTGRPNEQFF,TGTGCCAGCAGCACAGGACGGCCCAATGAGCAGTTCTTC
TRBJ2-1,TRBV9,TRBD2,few,CASSVPLAGVNEQFF,TGTGCCAGCAGCGTACCCCTAGCGGGAGTTAATGAGCAGTTCTTC